This TCR beta chain was retrieved from a study of cytomegalovirus exposure and HLA in healthy donors (dated by TCRdb to between 2016 and 2019). A note on the overall study: According to an earlier analysis of 587 of the donors, some 180 million T cells yielded 117 million unique TCR beta sequences and roughly 280 Gb of sequence data. Around 320 gigabases of sequencing data and 70 million to 100 million unique TCR sequences were included in an early release covering roughly 600 HLA-typed donors. The genetic ancestry cluster associated with self-reported Caucasian donors included roughly four fifths of the roughly 390 genotyped donors. The study aimed to test whether signatures of past pathogen exposure could be identified by cataloging public T cell receptors. The study used immunosequencing to profile the T cell repertoires of about 670 subjects and linked those repertoires to cytomegalovirus serostatus. A separate validation cohort of roughly 130 different subjects was used in addition to the approximately 640-subject first cohort. High-throughput TCR immunosequencing, statistical association of individual TCRs with disease status, and machine learning were combined to predict cytomegalovirus infection status. In a later analysis, previously published TCR beta repertoires from 550 to 700 donors were re-analyzed and high-resolution HLA genotyping was added so that TCR occurrence patterns could be studied. In the later analysis, no new phenotypic data were used to find candidate immune exposures; instead, reliance was placed on TCR beta sequences and their occurrence across donors. In an earlier analysis of a few hundred of the donors, high-throughput TCR beta sequencing was used to judge whether each TCR beta V gene segment behaved as functional or pseudogenic. Alongside the repertoire data, information on donor age, sex, ethnicity and CMV serostatus was compiled. A later genetic analysis used genome-wide SNP genotypes for about 65% of the roughly 670 donors, treating that subset as a discovery cohort. All discovery cohort repertoires had been generated on a single sequencing platform. Class I and class II HLA loci were covered by the typing at four-digit resolution. The number of donors typed differed by locus, with 629-630 for A, B, C, DRB1 and DQB1, around 500 for DQA1, over 600 for DPA1, and 472 for DPB1. A handful of DR-DQ haplotypes were handled as single units for association and clustering because linkage in the cohort was strong. On average, roughly 250,000 unique TCR beta nucleotide sequences were sequenced per donor among more than 350 genotyped donors of the cohort, with around 19% of those sequences being non-productive.

Summary of the overall study and its limitations: CMV serostatus was the only immune exposure information available for the cohort. Strong co-occurrence of HLA alleles, especially DR and DQ, made assigning TCR associations to individual alleles difficult. A total of 164 TCR beta chains were listed by the study as associated with cytomegalovirus. According to a later analysis, parvovirus B19, influenza, CMV and Epstein-Barr virus appeared linked to several top co-occurrence clusters. The 87-base-pair reads could not distinguish some IMGT-functional V segments, including TRBV6-2 and TRBV6-3, so those segments were excluded. In a later genetic analysis, a missense DCLRE1C variant was associated with V-gene and J-gene trimming of TCR beta chains, and the association was replicated in an independent cohort. An earlier analysis of roughly 570 of the donors showed that most TCR beta V segments appeared in productive rearrangements either about 87% or about 30% of the time, which broadly matched IMGT annotations. The sequencing pipeline was judged likely to have produced a cluster of highly shared sequence variants as a technical artifact. Compared with equally common non-associated chains, HLA-associated TCR beta chains in a later analysis were more clonally expanded and had lower generation probabilities. According to a later genetic analysis, donors in an Asian-associated ancestry cluster had fewer N-insertions in productive TCRs than the roughly 700-donor mean. Roughly uniform sequencing depth across donors was assumed in presence/absence analyses, although this assumption may not hold. At a false discovery rate of 0.05, a later analysis linked about 17,000 TCR beta sequences to specific HLA alleles. In both the original and validation cohorts, the classifier was reported to diagnose cytomegalovirus status with high specificity and sensitivity. The cohort was sequenced for TCR beta chains only, and without alpha or paired-chain data the features that could be detected were limited. About 15 rarely observed V segments, including chromosome 9 orphons, were excluded from the earlier analysis of almost 600 of the donors because counts were too low. Most TCR sequences were observed very rarely across donors, whereas some public TCRs were present in many individuals. Correlated functional status among segregating V segments might be attributable to linkage disequilibrium, but an unknown experimental factor could not be ruled out. A further reported finding was that TCR beta sequences accurately predicted the HLA-A and HLA-B alleles for most subjects in the first cohort. Because HLA typing was unavailable for some donors at each locus, only the typed subset was used in association tests. The authors suggested that the approach could potentially be generalized to other disease states and immunological phenotypes. According to a later analysis, TCR association rates differed among HLA loci, with DRB1 alleles showing the most associated TCRs and HLA-C alleles showing the fewest. According to a later analysis, most CMV-associated TCR beta chains appeared to be HLA-restricted, and the HLA associations seemed to be driven largely by CMV exposure. In vitro tests confirmed that three of the cytomegalovirus-associated TCR beta chains recognize cytomegalovirus antigens.

Of note for this clone: There is no known antigen for this receptor. The record has no base qualities; no much larger clone is one base away.

Libraries were constructed by the immunoSEQ multiplex PCR assay. A mixture of 60 forward primers for TCR Vbeta segments and 13 reverse primers for TCR Jbeta segments was used in the multiplex PCR. The CDR3 region of rearranged TCR beta genes was amplified from genomic DNA by a multiplex PCR assay. Amplified TCR beta libraries were sequenced as 87-base-pair reads on the Illumina HiSeq System. Per the authors' processing: Across the roughly 640 repertoires, a later analysis counted roughly 84 million unique TCR beta chains, about 10 million of which were shared by at least two donors. Raw reads were error-corrected and collapsed into unique sequences with a nearest-neighbor algorithm that merged closely related sequences to remove PCR and sequencing errors. CDR3 sequences were aligned to IMGT reference sequences to assign V, D and J gene segments. For a sequence to be retained, at least a six-nucleotide match to both a V gene segment and a J gene segment was required. A rearrangement counted as productive if the CDR3 had no stop codons and remained in frame with V and J, and every other rearrangement counted as non-productive. CDR3 was defined according to IMGT convention as the region running from the second conserved V-encoded cysteine to the conserved J-encoded phenylalanine. The earlier analysis of some 550 of the donors excluded any sequence lacking an unambiguous match to a single V gene segment. An earlier analysis of over 450 of the donors classified V segments as functional when productive rearrangements were above 56.7% and as segregating when the standard deviation between donors was above 5%. A statistical classification framework was built to diagnose cytomegalovirus status from the catalog of TCR beta chain sequences. In a later analysis, V and J genes were assigned by comparing TCR nucleotide sequences against IMGT/GENE-DB human TR gene sequences. The TCRdist pipeline was used in a later analysis to assign CDR3 sequences and most-parsimonious VDJ recombination scenarios. In a later analysis, each TCR beta chain was defined by its CDR3 amino acid sequence together with its V-gene family, and reads lacking a unique V-gene family were excluded. As a way to deal with suspected cross-contamination and a sequencing artifact, a later analysis dropped hundreds of nucleotide sequences that were highly shared and had low generation probability. A later analysis calculated a clonal expansion index for each public chain from normalized within-repertoire ranks of inferred template counts. A later analysis computed generation probabilities with a VDJ recombination model fitted to out-of-frame rearrangements, and checked the results against IGoR. Hypergeometric tests were used in a later analysis to score TCR-TCR, TCR-HLA and TCR-CMV co-occurrence, with a repertoire-size bias correction applied to the TCR pairs. To estimate false discovery rates, a later analysis permuted the HLA or CMV assignments 20 times. In a later analysis, co-occurring TCRs were grouped using DBSCAN, with TCRdist sequence similarity added in when clustering inside HLA-allele-positive subsets. Repertoires with fewer than 30,000 or more than 120,000 public chains were left out of co-occurrence clustering, as were roughly five repertoires with anomalous nucleotide sharing. Imported from immuneACCESS, the table was reduced by TCRdb to in-frame sequences with V and J called. These copies leave out some clones; in studies compared against another copy, an unresolved V gene accounts for under half, and the cause of the remainder is not known. Clone size and the V and J calls come from that table; the DNA yielded D and trimming. The sample includes 100,000 or so clones, with about 74% observed a single time. The ten largest make up around 5% of the sample.

From V the trimming removes 4 bases and from J it removes 15 bases, while the gene matches leave 9 bases of the junction unaccounted for. CDR1 is given as MDHEN and CDR2 as SYDVKM, both from the germline V gene. Counted from cysteine to phenylalanine, this CDR3 has 12 amino acids. Only CDR3 DNA remains: 36 bases, in frame from the first base. The cohort consisted of some 670 healthy bone marrow donors. Cohort members were all nominally healthy when sampled, although unrecorded immune exposures were likely present. The donor was CMV seropositive and belonged to the group of 250 to 300 seropositive cohort members. Every donor gave a peripheral blood sample, and the peripheral blood mononuclear cells from that sample were used for TCR beta sequencing. Genomic DNA extraction from the blood cell samples was performed with the Qiagen DNeasy Blood Extraction Kit.

The sample consisted of PBMCs. This sequence originates from a woman aged 18-35 years in good health and CMV-seropositive. The chain is assembled from TRBV28 and TRBJ1-5, and TRBD1 matches 7 of the central bases. The sequenced DNA: TGTGCCAGCAGTTCCACAGGGGCCACGGGGCATTTT. It is translated as CASSSTGATGHF.